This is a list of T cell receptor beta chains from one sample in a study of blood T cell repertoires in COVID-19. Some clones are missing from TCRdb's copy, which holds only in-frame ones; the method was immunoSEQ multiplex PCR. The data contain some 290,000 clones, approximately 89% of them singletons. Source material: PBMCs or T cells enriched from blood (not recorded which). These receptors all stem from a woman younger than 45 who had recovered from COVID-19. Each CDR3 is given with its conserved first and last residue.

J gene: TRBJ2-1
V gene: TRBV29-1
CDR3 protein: CSVVKKGWPHNEQFF

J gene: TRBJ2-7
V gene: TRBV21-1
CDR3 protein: CASSCVYCGLAGYEQYF

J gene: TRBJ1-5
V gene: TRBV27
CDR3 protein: CASSLSRGLNQPQHF

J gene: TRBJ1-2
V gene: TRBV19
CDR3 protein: CASNPGQKGYGYTF

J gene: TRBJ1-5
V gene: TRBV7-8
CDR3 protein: CASSPTTGGAGNQPQHF

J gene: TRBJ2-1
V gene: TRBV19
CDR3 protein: CASRGQGAFNEQFF

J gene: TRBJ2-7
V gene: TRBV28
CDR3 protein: CAGSRGVNTYEQYF

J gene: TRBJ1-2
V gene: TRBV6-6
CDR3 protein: CASSYPAGAGGYTF

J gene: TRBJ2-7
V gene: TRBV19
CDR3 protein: CASSTLQTYEQYF

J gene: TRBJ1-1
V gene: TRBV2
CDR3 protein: CASRGTGGVPEAFF

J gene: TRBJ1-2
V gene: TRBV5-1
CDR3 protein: CASSLGGTGPYLHGYTF

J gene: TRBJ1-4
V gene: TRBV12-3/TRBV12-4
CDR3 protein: CASTISGEKLFF

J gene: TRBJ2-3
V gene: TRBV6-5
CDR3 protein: CASKRERNTDTQYF

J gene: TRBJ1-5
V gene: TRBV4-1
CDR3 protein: CASSQGAGDQPQHF

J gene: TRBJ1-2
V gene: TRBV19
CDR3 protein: CASSRAGLNYGYTF

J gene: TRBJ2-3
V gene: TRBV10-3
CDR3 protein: CAIRPGLAGGRTSTDTQYF

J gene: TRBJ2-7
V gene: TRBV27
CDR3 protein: CANRVGREVSYEQYF

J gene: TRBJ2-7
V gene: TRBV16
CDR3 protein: CASSQSPPLAGGEQYF

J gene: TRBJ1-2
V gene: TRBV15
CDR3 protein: CATSRGLRQGYTF

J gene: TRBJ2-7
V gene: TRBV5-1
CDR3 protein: CASSLDRGYEQYF

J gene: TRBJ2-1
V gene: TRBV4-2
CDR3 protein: CASSQEGRGGPGEQFF

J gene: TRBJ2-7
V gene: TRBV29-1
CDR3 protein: CSSQGVPYEQYF

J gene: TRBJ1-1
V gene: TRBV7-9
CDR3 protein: CASSLGQKNTEAFF

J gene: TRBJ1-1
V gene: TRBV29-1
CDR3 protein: CSVRGRLMNTEAFF

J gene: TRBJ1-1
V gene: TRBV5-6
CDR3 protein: CASSFGQYTEAFF

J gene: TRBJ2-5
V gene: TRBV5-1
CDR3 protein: CASSLVGDGGETQYF

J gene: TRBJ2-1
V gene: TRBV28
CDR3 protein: CASSRRWTDSSYNEQFF

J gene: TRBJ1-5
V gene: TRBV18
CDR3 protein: CASSPFDPTVTGNQPQHF

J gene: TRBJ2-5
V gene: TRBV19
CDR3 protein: CASSPGREVGETQYF

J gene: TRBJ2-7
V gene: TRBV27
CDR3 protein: CASSLGQTYEQYF

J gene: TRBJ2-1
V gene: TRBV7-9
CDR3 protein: CASSLVPDNEQFF

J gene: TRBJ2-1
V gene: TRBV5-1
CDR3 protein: CASSLWASGPNEQFF

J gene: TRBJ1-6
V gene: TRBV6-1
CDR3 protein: CASSDLGQGAYSPLHF

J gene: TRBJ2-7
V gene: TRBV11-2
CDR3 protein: CASSGSQLRGVSYEQYF

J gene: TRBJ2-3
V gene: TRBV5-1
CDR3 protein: CASSLEGAGVTDTQYF

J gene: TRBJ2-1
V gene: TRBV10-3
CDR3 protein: CAIGAPPLAGNEQFF